The next 12 T cell receptor beta chains were all read from a single sample in a study of T cell responses to AZD1222 COVID-19 vaccine. The repertoire was sequenced with immunoSEQ multiplex PCR; TCRdb's copy has only in-frame clones and lacks some. The data contain 90,000 to 110,000 clones, over 75% of them seen just once; the ten biggest clones take up 4.4%. The sample in question was peripheral blood, obtained 28 days after the second AZD1222 dose. The receptors were gathered from an adult who received the AZD1222 COVID-19 vaccine.

V and J are TRBV9 and TRBJ2-1; D is unresolved. Trimming cost V 2 bases and J 9 bases, with 18 bases left between them. Germline assignment: CDR1 SGDLS and CDR2 YYNGEE. This CDR3 comprises 15 residues. CDR3 in amino acids: CASSVREVPSFEQFF. CDR3 nucleotide sequence: TGTGCCAGCAGCGTGAGAGAAGTTCCTTCCTTTGAGCAGTTCTTC.

V is TRBV7-2 and J is TRBJ1-2, with a tentative D call TRBD1 (6 bases). CDR1 is SGHTA and CDR2 is FQGNSA in the germline V gene. The V end lost 4 bases, the J end lost 6 bases, and 24 bases lay between the germline ends. The CDR3 sequence is 17 residues long. The CDR3 bases are TGTGCCAGCAGCTCCAAGCTGACAGGATCCATCCGTGATGGCTACACCTTC. Its protein product is CASSSKLTGSIRDGYTF. The full variable domain, in which reference TRBV7-2 and TRBJ1-2 provide the parts outside the CDR3, is GAGVSQSPSNKVTEKGKDVELRCDPISGHTALYWYRQSLGQGLEFLIYFQGNSAPDKSGLPSDRFSAERTGGSVSTLTIQRTQQEDSAVYLCASSSKLTGSIRDGYTFGSGTRLTVV.

The V gene is TRBV6-5, the J gene TRBJ2-7; D is uncertain. Trimming left V 0 bases short and J 0 bases short, with 6 bases between. Germline V gives CDR1 MNHEY, CDR2 SVGAGI. The CDR3 is 14 residues long. CDR3 protein: CASSYSGFSYEQYF. In nucleotides, the CDR3 is TGTGCCAGCAGTTACTCGGGGTTCTCCTACGAGCAGTACTTC.

This clone was seen a single time. This sequence joins TRBV12-5 and TRBJ1-2, with D unresolved. The CDR3 has 13 amino acids. Germline assignment: CDR1 LGHNT and CDR2 FRNRAP. V lost 9 bases and J lost 4, with 15 bases in between. CDR3 amino acids: CASPQAEAYGYTF. As DNA, the CDR3 is TGTGCTAGCCCCCAGGCAGAAGCCTATGGCTACACCTTC.

The chain employs TRBV19 and TRBJ2-1; 13 bases line up with TRBD2. The CDR3 runs 19 residues. The V gene's germline CDR1 is LNHDA and CDR2 SQIVND (reference sequence). The junction had 19 bases not matched to a gene; V was cut back by 7 bases and J by 7 bases. The CDR3 loop is CASNQLAGGLASYENEQFF. CDR3 DNA: TGTGCCAGTAACCAACTAGCGGGGGGGCTGGCCTCATACGAAAATGAGCAGTTCTTC.

This sequence joins TRBV2 and TRBJ2-7; 8 bases map to TRBD1. V lost 6 bases and J lost 5; bases outside the gene matches: 9. Per the germline V gene, CDR1 is SNHLY and CDR2 is FYNNEI. The CDR3 covers 14 residues. The CDR3 DNA is TGTGCCAGCAGATCAGGACAGGGTGGGAACGAGCAGTACTTC. This encodes CASRSGQGGNEQYF.

The chain couples TRBV6-5 to TRBJ1-1; no reliable D call. The V end was cut by 10 bases, the J end by 0 bases, with 12 bases between. The germline V gene encodes CDR1 MNHEY and CDR2 SVGAGI. This CDR3 contains 13 residues. CDR3 residues: CATGNGVNTEAFF. The CDR3 DNA reads as TGTGCCACCGGGAATGGAGTGAACACTGAAGCTTTCTTT.

This clone was detected many times. The chain uses TRBV2 and TRBJ1-2, with D hard to call. Deletions cut 1 base from V and 0 bases from J, with 15 bases between. The length of the CDR3 is 17 residues. From germline, CDR1 is SNHLY and CDR2 FYNNEI. The CDR3 DNA reads TGTGCCAGCAGTGAAGGGGCAGGTCCCAACCCTAACTATGGCTACACCTTC. The encoded protein is CASSEGAGPNPNYGYTF. The whole variable domain, remainder taken from reference TRBV2 and TRBJ1-2, is EPEVTQTPSHQVTQMGQEVILRCVPISNHLYFYWYRQILGQKVEFLVSFYNNEISEKSEIFDDQFSVERPDGSNFTLKIRSTKLEDSAMYFCASSEGAGPNPNYGYTFGSGTRLTVV.

J is TRBJ2-2 and V is TRBV20-1; D remains unclear. There are 13 residues in the CDR3. V was cut by 3 bases and J by 1 base, with 6 bases left in between. In germline, CDR1 is DFQATT, CDR2 SNEGSKA (reference sequence). In DNA form, the CDR3 reads TGCAGTGCTAGTGGTGAGAACACCGGGGAGCTGTTTTTT. It codes for CSASGENTGELFF.

This sequence joins TRBV7-2 and TRBJ2-1, with unresolved D. The V gene's germline CDR1 is SGHTA and CDR2 FQGNSA. The CDR3 has 12 amino acids. V was cut by 6 bases and J by 2 bases, with 5 bases left in between. The CDR3 loop reads CASSLTYNEQFF. CDR3 coding DNA: TGTGCCAGCAGTCTAACCTACAATGAGCAGTTCTTC.

The V and J genes are TRBV19 and TRBJ1-5, with 9 bases identical to TRBD1. J was trimmed by 8 bases and V by 0 bases; bases with no gene match: 11. The CDR3 spans 17 residues. Germline loops: CDR1 LNHDA, CDR2 SQIVND (reference sequence). The CDR3 DNA reads TGTGCCAGTAGTATAGATCCCCCGACAGGGGGTATGAAGCCCCAGCATTTT. It codes for CASSIDPPTGGMKPQHF.

In DNA form, the CDR3 reads TGTGCCAGCAGTTACGTGGGGGCGAATAGGGGATACGAGCAGTACTTC. Residues: CASSYVGANRGYEQYF. V gene TRBV6-5 combines with J gene TRBJ2-7; possible D gene TRBD1, 6 bases. The CDR3 totals 16 residues. Trimming removed 2 bases at V and 4 bases at J, with 18 bases between. Germline lookup yields CDR1 MNHEY and CDR2 SVGAGI.